This entry features one T cell receptor beta chain sequence. Its specificity is unknown. The V and J ends lost 7 bases and 3 bases respectively, with 8 bases between them. This CDR3 region has 12 residues. Germline V CDR1 and CDR2: SNHLY, FYNNEI. Positive CCR7 selection of CD45RO-negative cells yielded the naive CD8 cells, and terminally differentiated effector memory CD45RA+ cells were excluded. These data come from a study of shared clonotypes between healthy human individuals. As for the study in general: Three CD4 naive, three CD4 memory, two CD8 naive and one CD8 memory plate were used per donor.

Some clones are missing from TCRdb's copy, which holds only in-frame ones; the method was immunoSEQ multiplex PCR. The table has hundreds of thousands of clones, 90% to 97% seen once; the top ten hold 0.095% to 0.13%. Overall study findings and caveats: Lower generation probabilities were found for non-shared clonotypes than for those shared by all four donors. Researchers found naive subsets generally carried larger estimated richness than memory subsets.

The sequencing sample was made of naive CD8+ T cells sorted from blood. This chain uses TRBV2 with TRBJ2-3, with unresolved D. The receptor was isolated from a woman aged 25 to 39 in good health. In DNA, the CDR3 is TGTGCCAGCAATCTCCTTACAGATACGCAGTATTTT. Translating gives CASNLLTDTQYF.